These 26 T cell receptor beta chains were all obtained from the same sample, sequenced in a study of CD8 T cells in Susac syndrome. Reverse transcription of roughly 0.45 to 1 ug RNA used random hexamers. TCRdb re-called the immunoSEQ multiplex PCR reads with MiXCR, one entry per CDR3 protein. In the table there are 200,000 to 250,000 distinct CDR3 sequences, 92% of which are singletons. Material for sequencing was CD8+ T cells from PBMCs. Every receptor here comes from a human donor with multiple sclerosis.

This clonotype was seen a single time. The chain has TRBV4-3 and TRBJ1-2; no definite D call. From germline, CDR1 is LGHNA and CDR2 YSLEER. V lost 3 bases and J 2 bases, leaving 10 bases between the germline ends. This CDR3 has 14 residues. In nucleotides, the CDR3 is TGCGCCAGCAGCCACTTACCACTGAACTATGGCTACACCTTC. This encodes CASSHLPLNYGYTF.

The rearrangement uses TRBV9 and TRBJ1-1, with TRBD1 matching 7 bases. Germline-derived CDR1 and CDR2 are SGDLS and YYNGEE. CDR3 size: 14 residues. J lost 7 bases, V lost 3 bases, and 9 bases had no gene match. The CDR3 protein is CASSAGTVGLEAFF. DNA of the CDR3: TGTGCCAGCAGCGCTGGGACAGTCGGCCTTGAAGCTTTCTTT.

The gene calls are TRBV4-3 and TRBJ1-2; D possibly corresponds to TRBD1 (5 bases). This CDR3 region has 18 residues. Germline assignment: CDR1 LGHNA and CDR2 YSLEER. V was cut by 0 bases and J by 0 bases, with 17 bases left in between. The CDR3 DNA reads as TGCGCCAGCAGCCAAGATCTGAGCAGACAGAAACCTAACTATGGCTACACCTTC. As protein: CASSQDLSRQKPNYGYTF.

The V gene is TRBV2, the J gene TRBJ2-1, with 8 bases fitting TRBD2. The CDR3 has 16 residues. The germline V gene encodes CDR1 SNHLY and CDR2 FYNNEI. With V trimmed by 2 bases and J by 4 bases, 7 bases remained unmatched. CDR3 protein: CASSERQLAVYNEQFF. The CDR3 nucleotides are TGTGCCAGCAGTGAACGGCAACTAGCGGTATACAATGAGCAGTTCTTC.

This rearrangement joins TRBV6-5 to TRBJ2-6; D is uncertain. Trimming removed 0 bases from V and 0 bases from J, with 3 bases in between. Germline CDR1 and CDR2: MNHEY and SVGAGI. The CDR3 contains 15 residues. CDR3 nucleotides: TGTGCCAGCAGTTACTCACCCTCTGGGGCCAACGTCCTGACTTTC. Protein sequence: CASSYSPSGANVLTF.

This chain links TRBV15 with TRBJ1-1, with TRBD1 as a possible D gene (6 bases). This CDR3 is 13 amino acids long. V lost 6 bases and J lost 6, with 14 bases in between. The germline gives CDR1 LNHNV, CDR2 YYDKDF (reference sequence). The CDR3 region has the DNA TGTGCCACCAGGCACACAGGGTATCCTGAAGCTTTCTTT. It translates to CATRHTGYPEAFF. The whole variable domain, filled in from reference TRBV15 and TRBJ1-1, reads DAMVIQNPRYQVTQFGKPVTLSCSQTLNHNVMYWYQQKSSQAPKLLFHYYDKDFNNEADTPDNFQSRRPNTSFCFLDIRSPGLGDTAMYLCATRHTGYPEAFFGQGTRLTVV.

The V gene is TRBV24-1, the J gene TRBJ2-1; D is perhaps TRBD1 or TRBD2 (5 bases each). The V and J ends lost 3 bases and 0 bases respectively, with 11 bases between them. The length of the CDR3 is 16 residues. Germline lookup yields CDR1 KGHDR and CDR2 SFDVKD. CDR3 nucleotide sequence: TGTGCCACCAGTGATCAACCAGGGAGCTCCTACAATGAGCAGTTCTTC. Protein product: CATSDQPGSSYNEQFF.

The rearrangement joins TRBV20-1 to TRBJ2-3; D may correspond to TRBD1 or TRBD2 (5 bases each). CDR3 length equals 15 residues. V was clipped by 6 bases and J by 2 bases, with 18 bases between them. Germline V gives CDR1 DFQATT, CDR2 SNEGSKA (reference sequence). CDR3 region: CSASGTGQNTDTQYF. The CDR3 coding sequence is TGCAGTGCCTCTGGGACCGGCCAGAACACAGATACGCAGTATTTT.

CDR3 nucleotides: TGTGCCAGCAGCCCCGCCCGGGACTACCCCTACAATGAGCAGTTCTTC. Amino acid sequence: CASSPARDYPYNEQFF. V is TRBV3-1 and J is TRBJ2-1, with 7 bases identical to TRBD2. J lost 2 bases, V lost 4 bases, and 8 bases had no gene match. The germline V gene encodes CDR1 LGHDT and CDR2 YNNKEL (reference sequence). There are 16 residues in the CDR3.

The chain recombines TRBV12-5 with TRBJ1-3; D uncertain. The length of the CDR3 is 15 residues. From germline, CDR1 is LGHNT and CDR2 FRNRAP. V lost 1 base, J lost 0 bases, and 7 bases lay in between. The CDR3 loop is CASGLERSSGNTIYF. CDR3 DNA sequence: TGTGCTAGTGGTTTGGAGAGGAGCTCTGGAAACACCATATATTTT.

This chain links TRBV24-1 with TRBJ1-3, with no clear D. Per the germline V gene, CDR1 is KGHDR and CDR2 is SFDVKD. The CDR3 sequence is 15 residues long. The ends were cut back, 5 bases at V and 0 bases at J, with 10 bases in the middle. The CDR3 sequence: CATSVRTHSGNTIYF. The CDR3 coding sequence is TGTGCCACCAGTGTGAGGACCCACTCTGGAAACACCATATATTTT.

The gene calls are TRBV2 and TRBJ2-3; D is unclear. Germline V gene data show CDR1 as SNHLY and CDR2 as FYNNEI. V was cut by 5 bases and J by 3 bases, with 15 bases left in between. The CDR3 totals 15 residues. CDR3 in amino acids: CASSSGGFSTDTQYF. The CDR3 DNA reads as TGTGCCAGCAGTTCCGGTGGTTTCAGTACAGATACGCAGTATTTT.

The count of this clonotype is one. The chain uses TRBV30 and TRBJ2-2; 7 nucleotides align to TRBD2. Looked up from germline, CDR1 is GTSNPN and CDR2 is SVGIG (reference sequence). The junction had 10 bases not matched to a gene; V was cut back by 5 bases and J by 4 bases. This CDR3 spans 15 amino acids. CDR3 amino acids: CAWSGGLHPTGELFF. Written as DNA, the CDR3 is TGTGCCTGGTCCGGGGGACTACACCCCACCGGGGAGCTGTTTTTT.

This clonotype was seen once. The chain employs TRBV20-1 and TRBJ2-4; tentative D call: TRBD1 (5 bases). Germline V gene lookup returns CDR1 DFQATT and CDR2 SNEGSKA (reference sequence). V gave up 7 bases and J gave up 7 bases, with 14 bases separating them. This CDR3 is built from 12 residues. This CDR3 reads CSVPEHRNIQYF. The CDR3, as DNA: TGCAGTGTACCCGAGCACAGGAACATTCAGTACTTC.

The V gene is TRBV20-1, the J gene TRBJ2-7; 16 positions agree with TRBD2. The CDR3 runs 19 residues. After removal of 6 bases from V and 2 bases from J, the junction contained 16 bases not matched to a gene. Per germline, CDR1 DFQATT and CDR2 SNEGSKA (reference sequence). CDR3 nucleotide sequence: TGCAGTGCGGACCGGTTGGGACTAGCGGGAGGGCCGGCGACCTACGAGCAGTACTTC. Translation gives CSADRLGLAGGPATYEQYF.

This clonotype was seen once. The chain joins TRBV20-1 to TRBJ2-7; D may be TRBD2 (6 bases). V was shortened by 5 bases and J by 4 bases, with 9 bases between the two germline ends. Germline CDR1 is DFQATT and CDR2 is SNEGSKA (reference sequence). This CDR3 spans 11 amino acids. CDR3 protein: CSAWRGYEQYF. The CDR3 DNA is TGCAGTGCTTGGAGGGGATACGAGCAGTACTTC.

This chain links TRBV7-9 with TRBJ2-2; D perhaps matches TRBD1 (6 bases). The CDR3 spans 17 residues. Germline loops: CDR1 SEHNR, CDR2 FQNEAQ (reference sequence). V was clipped by 5 bases and J by 9 bases, with 25 bases between them. The CDR3 is CASSALYMDSPTRELFF. CDR3 sequence (DNA): TGTGCCAGCAGCGCGCTGTATATGGACAGCCCGACCCGGGAGCTGTTTTTT.

V and J are TRBV11-2 and TRBJ2-7, with TRBD1 matching over 11 bases. Germline V gives CDR1 SGHAT, CDR2 FQNNGV. With 5 bases clipped from V and 6 bases from J, the junction kept 3 bases outside the gene matches. This CDR3 has 13 amino acids. In nucleotides, the CDR3 is TGTGCCAGCAGCCCGGGGACAGGGGGCGAGCAGTACTTC. As protein: CASSPGTGGEQYF. The complete variable domain, with remaining parts taken from reference TRBV11-2 and TRBJ2-7, reads EAGVAQSPRYKIIEKRQSVAFWCNPISGHATLYWYQQILGQGPKLLIQFQNNGVVDDSQLPKDRFSAERLKGVDSTLKIQPAKLEDSAVYLCASSPGTGGEQYFGPGTRLTVT.

The chain joins TRBV5-4 to TRBJ1-2, with D possibly TRBD1 on 5 matching bases. V shed 1 base and J shed 8 bases, with 18 bases lying between them. The CDR3 has 15 amino acids. Germline values: CDR1 SGHNT, CDR2 YYREEE (reference sequence). CDR3 loop: CASSLRVRGADGYTF. The CDR3 DNA follows: TGTGCCAGCAGCTTGAGGGTTCGGGGCGCGGACGGCTACACCTTC.

A few counts support this clonotype. The genes are TRBV13 and TRBJ2-7, with unresolved D. This CDR3 spans 12 amino acids. Germline lookup yields CDR1 PRHDT and CDR2 FYEKMQ (reference sequence). V lost 2 bases, J lost 5 bases, and 7 bases lay in between. This chain's CDR3 is CASSLSTHEQYF. In DNA, the CDR3 is TGTGCCAGCAGCTTATCAACCCACGAGCAGTACTTC.

The genes are TRBV29-1 and TRBJ2-7; TRBD1 is a possible D gene (6 bases). The ends were cut back, 7 bases at V and 3 bases at J, with 28 bases in the middle. CDR3 length: 17 amino acids. The germline gives CDR1 SQVTM, CDR2 ANQGSEA. The CDR3 loop reads CSAMGFQVGGAFYEQYF. The CDR3 DNA reads as TGCAGCGCTATGGGTTTTCAGGTAGGGGGTGCGTTCTACGAGCAGTACTTC.

This chain joins TRBV12-3 or TRBV12-4 and TRBJ2-1, with D uncertain. The CDR3 totals 15 residues. Between the trimmed V and J ends, which lost 5 bases and 4 bases, there was a span of 15 bases. CDR3 sequence reads: CASSPPGQKYNEQFF. DNA for the CDR3: TGTGCCAGCAGTCCCCCGGGTCAAAAGTACAATGAGCAGTTCTTC.

V gene TRBV19 combines with J gene TRBJ1-1, with D possibly matching TRBD1 (6 bases). The V end lost 1 base, the J end lost 5 bases, and 14 bases lay between the germline ends. CDR3 length: 15 amino acids. The V gene's germline CDR1 is LNHDA and CDR2 SQIVND (reference sequence). The CDR3 here is CASSIATGGNTEAFF. CDR3 bases: TGTGCCAGTAGTATAGCGACAGGTGGAAATACTGAAGCTTTCTTT.

The chain recombines TRBV20-1 with TRBJ1-1; 7 positions match TRBD1. The germline CDR1 and CDR2 sequences are DFQATT and SNEGSKA (reference sequence). J was trimmed by 5 bases and V by 2 bases; bases with no gene match: 5. The CDR3 totals 13 residues. CDR3 sequence reads: CSARYRGGTEAFF. In DNA, the CDR3 is TGCAGTGCTAGATACAGGGGTGGAACTGAAGCTTTCTTT.

Remarks on this clonotype: A read error may account for a junction end that differs from germline. The chain recombines TRBV6-2 or TRBV6-3 with TRBJ1-1; no definite D call. There are 14 residues in the CDR3. CDR1 and CDR2 (germline): MNHEY, SVGEGT. The CDR3 DNA is TGTGCCAGCAGTTATAGACGGGATGACACTGAAGTTTTCTTT. It is translated as CASSYRRDDTEVFF.

The CDR3 sequence: CASSLDSPANEQFF. CDR3 coding DNA: TGTGCCAGCAGTTTAGACAGCCCGGCCAATGAGCAGTTCTTC. The chain couples TRBV27 to TRBJ2-1, with a possible D match to TRBD1 (5 bases). This CDR3 has 14 residues. The V end lost 2 bases, the J end lost 6 bases, and 11 bases lay between the germline ends. CDR1 is MNHEY, CDR2 SMNVEV, per germline (reference sequence).